This TCR beta chain was captured by sequencing in a study of control samples from healthy donors and cancer patients. Method: immunoSEQ multiplex PCR; TCRdb's copy keeps in-frame clones and lacks some. The sample yields some 56,000 clones, 85% to 95% seen once. Material: blood. The sequence was collected from a man aged 25-45 years in good health.

This CDR3 reads CASSLVRWGERNTGELFF. CDR3 DNA sequence: TGTGCCAGCAGCCTGGTCAGATGGGGGGAGAGGAACACCGGGGAGCTGTTTTTT. V is TRBV5-6 and J is TRBJ2-2, with D perhaps TRBD2 (6 bases). Germline CDR1 and CDR2: SGHDT and YYEEEE. V lost 4 bases to trimming and J lost 1 base, with 20 bases between them. CDR3 length: 18 amino acids.